Following are 30 T cell receptor beta chains from one sample sequenced in a study of TIL therapy for anti-PD-1-resistant metastatic lung cancer. Time point meaning: pre-treatment sample, taken before nivolumab and TIL therapy. The libraries were made with immunoSEQ v3. TCRdb's table, derived via immunoSEQ multiplex PCR, lists solely in-frame clones and lacks some. Here the sample spans about 59,000 clones, 70% to 75% being singletons. Specimen: blood, collected at baseline. Source of these receptors: a person aged 25 to 80 with non-small cell lung cancer.

The J gene is TRBJ2-5, the V gene TRBV27, with a possible D match to TRBD1 (6 bases). The V end was cut by 5 bases, the J end by 0 bases, with 10 bases between. The CDR3 totals 14 residues. Looked up from germline, CDR1 is MNHEY and CDR2 is SMNVEV (reference sequence). CDR3 sequence reads: CASSPGQNQETQYF. In DNA, the CDR3 is TGTGCCAGCAGTCCCGGACAGAACCAAGAGACCCAGTACTTC.

This clone has just a few counts. The chain combines TRBV7-2 with TRBJ1-2; D possibly corresponds to TRBD1 (5 bases). V shed 5 bases and J shed 6 bases, with 13 bases lying between them. Germline-derived CDR1 and CDR2 are SGHTA and FQGNSA. CDR3 length: 13 amino acids. As DNA, the CDR3 is TGTGCCAGCAGCCCCCGGGGCGCAAATGGCTACACCTTC. Translating it yields CASSPRGANGYTF.

The CDR3 nucleotides read TGTGCCAGCAGTTTATCCGTCGTGAACAGGGGGAATGGCTACACCTTC. This codes for CASSLSVVNRGNGYTF. The chain couples TRBV28 to TRBJ1-2; TRBD1 agrees at 8 bases. The CDR3 has 16 amino acids. The J segment lost 6 bases and the V segment lost 1 base, leaving 10 bases of the junction unmatched. Germline CDR1 and CDR2: MDHEN and SYDVKM.

This clone has a handful of counts. Other DNA sequences within the sample encode an identical CDR3. The chain employs TRBV28 and TRBJ1-5, with 7 bases that match TRBD1. With 4 bases clipped from V and 0 bases from J, the junction kept 0 bases outside the gene matches. Per germline, CDR1 MDHEN and CDR2 SYDVKM. This CDR3 comprises 14 residues. The CDR3 loop reads CASSSGGSNQPQHF. The CDR3 DNA sequence: TGTGCCAGCAGTTCAGGGGGTAGCAATCAGCCCCAGCATTTT.

The chain carries TRBV19 and TRBJ2-2; D possibly uses TRBD1 or TRBD2 (5 bases each). V dropped 3 bases and J dropped 5 bases, with 16 bases sitting between them. The CDR3 is made up of 16 amino acids. Per the germline V gene, CDR1 is LNHDA and CDR2 is SQIVND (reference sequence). CDR3 bases: TGTGCCAGTAGTATGAACTGGGGGTCGAGTACCGGGGAGCTGTTTTTT. It yields the protein CASSMNWGSSTGELFF.

The CDR3 sequence is CASSEGLAGGISTDTQYF. The DNA of the CDR3 is TGTGCCAGCAGCGAGGGACTAGCGGGGGGAATTAGCACAGATACGCAGTATTTT. The chain uses TRBV9 and TRBJ2-3; 15 bases match TRBD2. The CDR3 is 18 residues long. The V gene end was trimmed by 3 bases and the J gene end by 0 bases; junction bases not matched to a gene: 5. CDR1 SGDLS and CDR2 YYNGEE come from the germline V gene.

The chain couples TRBV6-1 to TRBJ2-1; TRBD1 aligns across 7 bases. The V gene end was trimmed by 8 bases and the J gene end by 0 bases; junction bases not matched to a gene: 4. Germline V gene data show CDR1 as MNHNS and CDR2 as SASEGT. The length of the CDR3 is 14 residues. This CDR3 is CASGGQSSYNEQFF. The CDR3 region has the DNA TGTGCCAGCGGGGGACAGAGCTCCTACAATGAGCAGTTCTTC.

This clone was seen more than once but under ten times. The chain links TRBV2 to TRBJ2-7, with TRBD2 as a possible D gene (6 bases). The CDR3 runs 15 residues. The V gene lost 3 bases and the J gene lost 2 bases, with 14 bases spanning the gap. Germline V gives CDR1 SNHLY, CDR2 FYNNEI. The CDR3 sequence: CASSDGRGYAYEQYF. The CDR3 bases are TGTGCCAGCAGTGATGGTCGGGGGTACGCCTACGAGCAGTACTTC.

The genes are TRBV14 and TRBJ2-6; no clear D gene. Germline CDR1 reads SGHDN; CDR2 reads FVKESK. Deletions cut 4 bases from V and 0 bases from J, with 19 bases between. This CDR3 is built from 19 residues. The CDR3 bases are TGTGCCAGCAGCCCCCGGACGCTAAGTCCCTACTCTGGGGCCAACGTCCTGACTTTC. This translates into CASSPRTLSPYSGANVLTF.

The rearrangement uses TRBV6-5 and TRBJ1-6; 9 positions agree with TRBD1. V lost 2 bases to trimming and J lost 9 bases; unmatched junction nucleotides: 8. CDR3 length: 16 amino acids. Germline CDR1 is MNHEY and CDR2 is SVGAGI. CDR3 residues: CASSYKGGTGISPLHF. The CDR3 nucleotides are TGTGCCAGCAGTTACAAGGGGGGGACAGGGATTTCACCCCTCCACTTT.

The gene calls are TRBV10-1 and TRBJ1-2; 9 bases agree with TRBD1. The CDR3 extends over 14 amino acids. J gave up 3 bases and V 5 bases, and 4 bases lay outside the gene matches. Germline assignment: CDR1 WNHNN and CDR2 SYGVQD (reference sequence). CDR3 DNA: TGCGCCAGCAGTCCCGGGGACAGGGACTATGGCTACACCTTC. Translation: CASSPGDRDYGYTF.

The chain links TRBV7-8 to TRBJ1-1, with TRBD1 as a possible D gene (5 bases). This CDR3 is built from 15 residues. Per germline, CDR1 SGHVS and CDR2 FQNEAQ. The V end was cut by 5 bases, the J end by 1 base, with 14 bases between. CDR3 protein: CASSPTGGKNTEAFF. CDR3 nucleotide sequence: TGTGCCAGCAGCCCCACCGGGGGGAAGAACACTGAAGCTTTCTTT. Drawing the rest from reference TRBV7-8 and TRBJ1-1, the complete variable domain is GAGVSQSPRYKVAKRGQDVALRCDPISGHVSLFWYQQALGQGPEFLTYFQNEAQLDKSGLPSDRFFAERPEGSVSTLKIQRTQQEDSAVYLCASSPTGGKNTEAFFGQGTRLTVV.

V is TRBV29-1 and J is TRBJ2-1; D unclear. Germline V gives CDR1 SQVTM, CDR2 ANQGSEA. V lost 4 bases, J lost 3 bases, and 4 bases lay in between. The CDR3 consists of 11 residues. CDR3 in DNA: TGCAGCGTTGTGGGCTACAATGAGCAGTTCTTC. The encoded protein is CSVVGYNEQFF.

This clone appeared a single time. J is TRBJ2-5 and V is TRBV7-9, with TRBD1 identical over 10 bases. V shed 2 bases and J 4 bases; nucleotides not matched to a gene: 4. The length of the CDR3 is 15 residues. The germline gives CDR1 SEHNR, CDR2 FQNEAQ (reference sequence). CDR3 nucleotide sequence: TGTGCCAGCAGCTTAATGGGACAGGGGACAGAGACCCAGTACTTC. Protein sequence: CASSLMGQGTETQYF.

The rearrangement links TRBV5-6 to TRBJ2-7, with TRBD2 as a possible D gene (6 bases). Trimming shortened V by 3 bases and J by 4 bases, and 11 bases separated the two germline ends. The CDR3 sequence is 13 residues long. Germline V gene lookup returns CDR1 SGHDT and CDR2 YYEEEE. CDR3 amino acids: CASSWGVRYEQYF. CDR3 DNA sequence: TGTGCCAGCAGCTGGGGGGTTAGGTACGAGCAGTACTTC.

J is TRBJ2-7 and V is TRBV28, with a possible D match to TRBD2 (5 bases). The CDR3 extends over 13 amino acids. V lost 2 bases, J lost 3 bases, and 8 bases lay in between. Germline values: CDR1 MDHEN, CDR2 SYDVKM. CDR3 sequence (DNA): TGTGCCAGCAGTTTAAGAGGGATCTACGAGCAGTACTTC. This encodes CASSLRGIYEQYF.

V and J are TRBV5-4 and TRBJ2-1; a weak D match, TRBD1 (5 bases). This CDR3 comprises 15 residues. V lost 2 bases and J 1 base, leaving 10 bases between the germline ends. In germline, CDR1 is SGHNT, CDR2 YYREEE (reference sequence). CDR3 sequence reads: CASSLTGDSYNEQFF. CDR3 DNA sequence: TGTGCCAGCAGCTTAACAGGCGATTCCTACAATGAGCAGTTCTTC. Full variable domain (missing parts from reference TRBV5-4 and TRBJ2-1): ETGVTQSPTHLIKTRGQQVTLRCSSQSGHNTVSWYQQALGQGPQFIFQYYREEENGRGNFPPRFSGLQFPNYSSELNVNALELDDSALYLCASSLTGDSYNEQFFGPGTRLTVL.

V is TRBV4-3 and J is TRBJ2-7; 8 bases fit TRBD2. This CDR3 comprises 15 residues. Germline CDR1 reads LGHNA; CDR2 reads YSLEER. The junction had 4 bases not matched to a gene; V was cut back by 0 bases and J by 3 bases. CDR3 region: CASSQDPTSGYEQYF. In DNA, the CDR3 is TGCGCCAGCAGCCAAGATCCTACTAGCGGCTACGAGCAGTACTTC.

This chain links TRBV7-6 with TRBJ2-1, with D possibly matching TRBD1 (6 bases). The CDR3 runs 18 residues. V gave up 1 base and J gave up 0 bases, with 16 bases separating them. CDR1 is SGHVS and CDR2 is FNYEAQ in the germline V gene. The CDR3 DNA is TGTGCCAGCAGCTTAGTCTCTTTCGGACAGAGCTCCTACAATGAGCAGTTCTTC. Translated, it gives CASSLVSFGQSSYNEQFF.

V gene TRBV2 combines with J gene TRBJ1-1; TRBD1 is a possible D gene (5 bases). The CDR3 has 12 residues. Germline V CDR1 and CDR2: SNHLY, FYNNEI. V lost 3 bases and J lost 8, with 10 bases in between. CDR3 loop: CASSDAGREAFF. The DNA of the CDR3 is TGTGCCAGCAGTGATGCAGGGAGGGAAGCTTTCTTT.

This chain links TRBV28 with TRBJ1-3; D is undetermined. The germline V and J ends were trimmed by 2 bases and 3 bases, with 11 bases remaining between them. Germline assignment: CDR1 MDHEN and CDR2 SYDVKM. CDR3 length equals 15 residues. The DNA for the CDR3 is TGTGCCAGCAGTTTACCGGGAGCTTATGGAAACACCATATATTTT. The encoded protein is CASSLPGAYGNTIYF.

This chain uses TRBV9 with TRBJ2-2; 9 bases map to TRBD2. This CDR3 has 15 amino acids. Germline CDR1 is SGDLS and CDR2 is YYNGEE. Trimming took 5 bases from V and 5 from J; bases not matched to a gene: 7. CDR3 residues: CASSLAGVGTGELFF. The CDR3 DNA reads as TGTGCCAGCAGTTTAGCGGGAGTAGGAACCGGGGAGCTGTTTTTT.

V usage is TRBV4-3 and J usage is TRBJ2-7, with TRBD2 matching 9 bases. J was trimmed by 4 bases and V by 0 bases; bases with no gene match: 7. CDR3 length: 16 residues. Germline values: CDR1 LGHNA, CDR2 YSLEER. CDR3 residues: CASSQEASGIRYEQYF. Written as DNA, the CDR3 is TGCGCCAGCAGCCAAGAAGCTAGCGGGATAAGGTACGAGCAGTACTTC.

The J gene is TRBJ2-7, the V gene TRBV10-3; 7 bases match TRBD2. CDR1 is ENHRY and CDR2 is SYGVKD in the germline V gene. The CDR3 loop spans 18 amino acids. V shed 7 bases and J 1 base; nucleotides not matched to a gene: 19. The CDR3 protein is CAIKGSGTHHEGSYEQYF. CDR3 nucleotides: TGTGCCATCAAGGGCAGCGGGACTCATCATGAAGGGTCCTACGAGCAGTACTTC.

A few counts support this clone. V usage is TRBV4-1 and J usage is TRBJ1-4, with D maybe TRBD1 (5 bases). The V end was cut by 2 bases, the J end by 8 bases, with 24 bases between. Per germline, CDR1 MGHRA and CDR2 YSYEKL. The CDR3 runs 18 residues. CDR3: CASSQSVVRGPRGEKLFF. Written as DNA, the CDR3 is TGCGCCAGCAGCCAATCCGTCGTAAGGGGCCCCCGAGGCGAAAAACTGTTTTTT.

For the CDR3, the DNA is TGTGCCAGCAGCGGGGTGCAGGGAACTAACTATGGCTACACCTTC. Its protein is CASSGVQGTNYGYTF. The chain carries TRBV9 and TRBJ1-2, with a tentative D call TRBD1 (5 bases). V was trimmed by 3 bases and J by 0 bases, leaving 12 bases between them. The CDR3 is 15 residues long. Germline lookup yields CDR1 SGDLS and CDR2 YYNGEE.

A single count supports this clone. The chain joins TRBV29-1 to TRBJ2-7; 8 bases agree with TRBD1. Germline CDR1 is SQVTM and CDR2 is ANQGSEA. The CDR3 has 14 residues. The junction had 9 bases not matched to a gene; V was cut back by 3 bases and J by 5 bases. In DNA, the CDR3 is TGCAGCGTTGACGCGACAGGGGTTCTCAACGAGCAGTACTTC. Its translation: CSVDATGVLNEQYF.

This clone appeared a few times. This chain links TRBV10-3 with TRBJ1-3; D gene unclear. Trimming took 1 base from V and 1 from J, leaving 8 bases between them. From germline, CDR1 is ENHRY and CDR2 SYGVKD. The CDR3 spans 15 residues. As DNA, the CDR3 is TGTGCCATCAGTGAGTTCCAGGCTTCTGGAAACACCATATATTTT. The encoded protein is CAISEFQASGNTIYF.

The chain joins TRBV27 to TRBJ1-5; D not certain. Trimming left V 3 bases short and J 7 bases short, with 10 bases between. Germline CDR1 and CDR2: MNHEY and SMNVEV (reference sequence). This CDR3 region has 13 residues. The CDR3 DNA reads as TGTGCCAGCAGTTTTGGAGGTGAACAGCCCCAGCATTTT. Its translation is CASSFGGEQPQHF.

CDR3 residues: CASRKIDGTVYNEQFF. For the CDR3, the DNA is TGTGCCAGTAGAAAAATCGACGGGACGGTCTACAATGAGCAGTTCTTC. The chain uses TRBV19 and TRBJ2-1, with D perhaps given as TRBD1 or TRBD2 (5 bases each). This CDR3 comprises 16 residues. V lost 6 bases to trimming and J lost 3 bases, with 18 bases between them. The germline V gene has CDR1 LNHDA and CDR2 SQIVND (reference sequence).